This TCR beta chain was identified in a study of T cell responses to AZD1222 COVID-19 vaccine. The repertoire was sequenced with immunoSEQ multiplex PCR; TCRdb's copy has only in-frame clones and lacks some. The table includes roughly 130,000 clones, 80% to 95% detected once. Pooling covered second doses at about 4 or about 12 weeks. A remark on this clone: What it recognizes is unknown.

Regarding the study as a whole: Just a handful of people given AZD1222 tested seropositive at baseline. Spike-specific TCR breadth and depth grew following two AZD1222 doses. The study reported that nearly half of spike-specific TCRs target unmutated variant regions.

The V end lost 1 base, the J end lost 4 bases, and 8 bases lay between the germline ends. The CDR3 contains 14 residues. The germline CDR1 and CDR2 sequences are SGHRS and YFSETQ. This TCR was sampled from an adult who received the AZD1222 COVID-19 vaccine. The V and J genes are TRBV5-1 and TRBJ2-2; weak D call: TRBD2 (5 bases). The sample consisted of peripheral blood, taken 28 days after the second AZD1222 dose. The CDR3 protein is CASSLSSATGELFF. Written as DNA, the CDR3 is TGCGCCAGCAGCTTGAGTAGCGCCACCGGGGAGCTGTTTTTT.